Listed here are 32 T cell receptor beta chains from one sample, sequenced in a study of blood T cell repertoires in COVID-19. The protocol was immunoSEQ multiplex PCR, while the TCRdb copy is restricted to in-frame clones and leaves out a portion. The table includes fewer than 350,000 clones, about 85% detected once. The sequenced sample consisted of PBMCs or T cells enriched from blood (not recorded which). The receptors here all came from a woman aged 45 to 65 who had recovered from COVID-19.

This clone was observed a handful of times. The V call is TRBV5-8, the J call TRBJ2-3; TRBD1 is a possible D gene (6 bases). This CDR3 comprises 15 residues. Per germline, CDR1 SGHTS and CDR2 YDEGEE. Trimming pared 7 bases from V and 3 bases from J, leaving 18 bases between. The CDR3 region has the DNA TGTGCCAGCCCCCAGGGCTGGCAGGGGACAGATACGCAGTATTTT. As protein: CASPQGWQGTDTQYF. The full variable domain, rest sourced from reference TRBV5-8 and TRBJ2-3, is EAGVTQSPTHLIKTRGQQATLRCSPISGHTSVYWYQQALGLGLQFLLWYDEGEERNRGNFPPRFSGRQFPNYSSELNVNALELEDSALYLCASPQGWQGTDTQYFGPGTRLTVL.

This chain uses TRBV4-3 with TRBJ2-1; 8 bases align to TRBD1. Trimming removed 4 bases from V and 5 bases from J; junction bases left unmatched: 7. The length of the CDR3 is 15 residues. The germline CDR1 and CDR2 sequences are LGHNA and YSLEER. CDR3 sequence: CASSPRTGSDNEQFF. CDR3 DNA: TGCGCCAGCAGCCCGCGGACAGGGAGCGACAATGAGCAGTTCTTC.

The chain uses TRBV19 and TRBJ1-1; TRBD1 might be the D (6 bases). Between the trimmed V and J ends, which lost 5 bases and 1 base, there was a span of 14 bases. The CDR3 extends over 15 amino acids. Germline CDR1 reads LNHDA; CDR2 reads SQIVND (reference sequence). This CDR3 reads CASSPNRDKNTEAFF. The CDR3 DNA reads TGTGCCAGTAGTCCTAACCGGGACAAGAACACTGAAGCTTTCTTT.

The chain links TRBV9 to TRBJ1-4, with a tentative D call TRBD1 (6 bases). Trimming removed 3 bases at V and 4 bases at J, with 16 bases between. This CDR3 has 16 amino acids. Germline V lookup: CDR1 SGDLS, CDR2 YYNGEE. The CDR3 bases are TGTGCCAGCAGCGGATTACAGGGAACGGGTAATGAAAAACTGTTTTTT. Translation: CASSGLQGTGNEKLFF. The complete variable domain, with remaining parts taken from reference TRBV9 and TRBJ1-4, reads DSGVTQTPKHLITATGQRVTLRCSPRSGDLSVYWYQQSLDQGLQFLIQYYNGEERAKGNILERFSAQQFPDLHSELNLSSLELGDSALYFCASSGLQGTGNEKLFFGSGTQLSVL.

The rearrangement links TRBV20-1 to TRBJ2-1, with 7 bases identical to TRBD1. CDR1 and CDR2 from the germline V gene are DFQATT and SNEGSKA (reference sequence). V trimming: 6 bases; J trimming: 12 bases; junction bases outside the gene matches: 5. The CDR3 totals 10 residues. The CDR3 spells CSADRIRQFF. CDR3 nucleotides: TGCAGTGCGGACAGGATTAGGCAGTTCTTC.

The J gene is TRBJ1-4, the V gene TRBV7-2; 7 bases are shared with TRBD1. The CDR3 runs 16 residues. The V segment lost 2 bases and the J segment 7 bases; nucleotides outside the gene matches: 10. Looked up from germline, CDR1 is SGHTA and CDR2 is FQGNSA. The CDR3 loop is CASSLTSWAGGEKLFF. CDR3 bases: TGTGCCAGCAGCTTAACGTCATGGGCAGGGGGTGAAAAACTGTTTTTT.

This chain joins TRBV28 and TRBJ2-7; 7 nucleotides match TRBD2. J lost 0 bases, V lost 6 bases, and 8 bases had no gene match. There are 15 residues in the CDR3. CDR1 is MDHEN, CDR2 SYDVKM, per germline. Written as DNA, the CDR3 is TGTGCCAGCAGCTTAGACGGGGGGTTCTCCTACGAGCAGTACTTC. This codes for CASSLDGGFSYEQYF.

CDR3 in DNA: TGCGCCAGCAGCGTCCCAGGGACTAGCACTGGGGAGCTGTTTTTT. Protein sequence: CASSVPGTSTGELFF. The rearrangement uses TRBV5-1 and TRBJ2-2; 9 positions agree with TRBD2. This CDR3 contains 15 residues. With V trimmed by 4 bases and J by 8 bases, 9 bases remained unmatched. CDR1 is SGHRS, CDR2 YFSETQ, per germline.

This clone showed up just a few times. The chain's CDR3 is CSVEEGLGYGYTF. The CDR3 nucleotides read TGCAGCGTTGAAGAAGGACTCGGCTATGGCTACACCTTC. The chain recombines TRBV29-1 with TRBJ1-2, with D uncertain. Trimming pared 0 bases from V and 4 bases from J, leaving 9 bases between. The germline V gene has CDR1 SQVTM and CDR2 ANQGSEA. The CDR3 length is 13 residues.

The CDR3 DNA reads as TGTGCCAGCAGCTTTAGTGGGACAAGCAAAGGTTCACCCCTCCACTTT. Translation: CASSFSGTSKGSPLHF. The chain uses TRBV11-2 and TRBJ1-6; D might be TRBD1 (6 bases). Trimming took 3 bases from V and 9 from J, leaving 18 bases between them. Germline V gene lookup returns CDR1 SGHAT and CDR2 FQNNGV. This CDR3 spans 16 amino acids.

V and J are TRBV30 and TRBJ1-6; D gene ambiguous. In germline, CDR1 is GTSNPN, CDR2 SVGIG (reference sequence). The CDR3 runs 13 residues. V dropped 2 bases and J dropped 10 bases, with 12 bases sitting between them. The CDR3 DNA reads TGTGCCTGGAGTAACGCGGGAGGATCACCCCTCCACTTT. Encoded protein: CAWSNAGGSPLHF.

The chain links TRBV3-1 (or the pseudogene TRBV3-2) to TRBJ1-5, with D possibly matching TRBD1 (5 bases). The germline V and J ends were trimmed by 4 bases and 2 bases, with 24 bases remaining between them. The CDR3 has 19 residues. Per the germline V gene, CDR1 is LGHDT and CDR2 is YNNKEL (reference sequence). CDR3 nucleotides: TGTGCCAGCAGCCCCCTCCGCATCTCAGCTATCAGGGGCAATCAGCCCCAGCATTTT. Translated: CASSPLRISAIRGNQPQHF.

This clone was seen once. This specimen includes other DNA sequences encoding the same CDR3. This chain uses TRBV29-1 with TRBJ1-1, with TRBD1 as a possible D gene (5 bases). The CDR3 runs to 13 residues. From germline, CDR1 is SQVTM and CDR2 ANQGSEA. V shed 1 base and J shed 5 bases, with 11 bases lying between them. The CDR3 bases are TGCAGCGTTGAAGGACAGTATTTGACTGAAGCTTTCTTT. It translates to CSVEGQYLTEAFF.

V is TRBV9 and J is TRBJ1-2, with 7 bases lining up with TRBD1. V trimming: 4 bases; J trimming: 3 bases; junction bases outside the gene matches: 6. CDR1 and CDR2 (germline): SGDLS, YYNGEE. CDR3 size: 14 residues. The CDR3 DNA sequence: TGTGCCAGCAGCCCACGGACAGGCTACTATGGCTACACCTTC. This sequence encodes CASSPRTGYYGYTF.

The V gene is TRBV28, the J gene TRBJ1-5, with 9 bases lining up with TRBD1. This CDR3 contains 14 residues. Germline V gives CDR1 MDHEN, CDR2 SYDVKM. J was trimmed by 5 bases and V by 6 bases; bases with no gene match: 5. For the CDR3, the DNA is TGTGCCAGCAGACCTGGGACAGGGCATCAGCCCCAGCATTTT. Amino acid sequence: CASRPGTGHQPQHF.

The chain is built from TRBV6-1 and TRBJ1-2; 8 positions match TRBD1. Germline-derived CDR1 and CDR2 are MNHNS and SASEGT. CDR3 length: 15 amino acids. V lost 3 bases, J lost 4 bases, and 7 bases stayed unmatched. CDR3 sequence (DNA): TGTGCCAGCAGTGAGGGGGACAGGCTTACCTATGGCTACACCTTC. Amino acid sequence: CASSEGDRLTYGYTF.

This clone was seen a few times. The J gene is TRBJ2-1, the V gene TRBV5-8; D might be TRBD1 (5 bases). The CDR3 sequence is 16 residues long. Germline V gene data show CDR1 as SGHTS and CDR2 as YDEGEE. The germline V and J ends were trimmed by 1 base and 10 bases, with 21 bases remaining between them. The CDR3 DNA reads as TGTGCCAGCAGCTTGTCTCTCAGGGCCCGGTTTGGAGAGCAGTTCTTC. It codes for CASSLSLRARFGEQFF.

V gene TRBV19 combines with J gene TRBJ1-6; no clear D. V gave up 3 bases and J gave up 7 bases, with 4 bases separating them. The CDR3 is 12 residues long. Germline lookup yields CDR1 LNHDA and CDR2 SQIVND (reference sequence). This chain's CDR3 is CASSIGNSPLHF. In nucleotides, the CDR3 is TGTGCCAGTAGTATCGGGAATTCACCCCTCCACTTT. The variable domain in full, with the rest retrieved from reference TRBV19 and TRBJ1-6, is DGGITQSPKYLFRKEGQNVTLSCEQNLNHDAMYWYRQDPGQGLRLIYYSQIVNDFQKGDIAEGYSVSREKKESFPLTVTSAQKNPTAFYLCASSIGNSPLHFGNGTRLTVT.

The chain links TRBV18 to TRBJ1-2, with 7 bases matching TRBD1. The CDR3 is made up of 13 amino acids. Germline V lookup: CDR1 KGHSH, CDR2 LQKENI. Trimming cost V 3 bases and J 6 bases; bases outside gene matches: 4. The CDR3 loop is CASSPGQKNGYTF. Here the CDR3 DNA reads TGTGCCAGCTCACCGGGACAGAAAAATGGCTACACCTTC.

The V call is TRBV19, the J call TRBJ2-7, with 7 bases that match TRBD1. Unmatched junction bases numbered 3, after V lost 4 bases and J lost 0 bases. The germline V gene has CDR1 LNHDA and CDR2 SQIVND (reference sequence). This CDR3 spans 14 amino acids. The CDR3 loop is CASSNRDSSYEQYF. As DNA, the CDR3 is TGTGCCAGTAGTAACCGGGACAGCTCCTACGAGCAGTACTTC.

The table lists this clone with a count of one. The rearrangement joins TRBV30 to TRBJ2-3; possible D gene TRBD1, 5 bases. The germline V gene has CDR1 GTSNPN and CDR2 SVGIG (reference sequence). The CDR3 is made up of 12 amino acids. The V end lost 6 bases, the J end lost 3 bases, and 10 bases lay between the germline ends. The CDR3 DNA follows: TGTGCCTGCACCAGGGTAACAGATACGCAGTATTTT. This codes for CACTRVTDTQYF.

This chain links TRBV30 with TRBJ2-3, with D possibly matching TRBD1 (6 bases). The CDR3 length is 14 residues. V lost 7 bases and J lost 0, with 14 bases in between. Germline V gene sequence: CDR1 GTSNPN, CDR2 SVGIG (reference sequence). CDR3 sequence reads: CASKQGVSTDTQYF. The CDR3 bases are TGTGCCTCAAAACAGGGCGTAAGCACAGATACGCAGTATTTT.

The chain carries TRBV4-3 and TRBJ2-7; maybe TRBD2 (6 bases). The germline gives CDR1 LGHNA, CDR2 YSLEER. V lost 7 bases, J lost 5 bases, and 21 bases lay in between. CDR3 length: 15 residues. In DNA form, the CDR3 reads TGCGCCAGCACCTCTACCCGGGGGAGTCAAGACGAGCAGTACTTC. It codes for CASTSTRGSQDEQYF.

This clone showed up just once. CDR3 in DNA: TGTGCCAGCAGCCAACAGGGGGGCTGGAACTATGGCTACACCTTC. Translated: CASSQQGGWNYGYTF. This chain joins TRBV27 and TRBJ1-2, with 8 bases aligning to TRBD1. V lost 6 bases to trimming and J lost 2 bases; unmatched junction nucleotides: 8. This CDR3 is 15 amino acids long. Germline V lookup: CDR1 MNHEY, CDR2 SMNVEV (reference sequence).

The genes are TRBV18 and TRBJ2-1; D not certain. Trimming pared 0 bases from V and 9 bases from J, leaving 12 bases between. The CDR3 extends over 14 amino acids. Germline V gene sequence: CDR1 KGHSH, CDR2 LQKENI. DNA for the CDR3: TGTGCCAGCTCACCACCACTTAGAACCGGTGAGCAGTTCTTC. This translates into CASSPPLRTGEQFF.

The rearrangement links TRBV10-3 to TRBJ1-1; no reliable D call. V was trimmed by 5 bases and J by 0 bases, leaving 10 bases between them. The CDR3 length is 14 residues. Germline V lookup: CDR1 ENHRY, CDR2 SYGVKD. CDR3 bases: TGTGCCATCAGTAAGACTGAAATGAACACTGAAGCTTTCTTT. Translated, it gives CAISKTEMNTEAFF.

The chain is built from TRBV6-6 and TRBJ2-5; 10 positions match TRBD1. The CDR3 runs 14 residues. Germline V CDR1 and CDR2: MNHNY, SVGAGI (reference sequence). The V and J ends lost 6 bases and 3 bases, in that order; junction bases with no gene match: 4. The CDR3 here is CASSRDRGEETQYF. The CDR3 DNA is TGTGCCAGCAGCCGGGACAGGGGAGAAGAGACCCAGTACTTC.

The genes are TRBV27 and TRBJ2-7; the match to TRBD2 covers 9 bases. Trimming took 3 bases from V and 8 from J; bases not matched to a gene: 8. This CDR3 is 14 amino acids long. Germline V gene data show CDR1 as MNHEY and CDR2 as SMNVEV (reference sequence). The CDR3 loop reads CASSLASGAGQQYF. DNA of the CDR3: TGTGCCAGCAGTTTGGCTAGCGGGGCAGGTCAGCAGTACTTC.

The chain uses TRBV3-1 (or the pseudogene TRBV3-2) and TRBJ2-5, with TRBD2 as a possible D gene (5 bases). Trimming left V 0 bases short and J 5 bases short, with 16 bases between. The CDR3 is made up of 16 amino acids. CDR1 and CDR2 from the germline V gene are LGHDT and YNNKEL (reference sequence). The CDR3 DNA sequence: TGTGCCAGCAGCCAAGATCCGGACTCCCGGTGGGAGACCCAGTACTTC. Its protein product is CASSQDPDSRWETQYF.

As DNA, the CDR3 is TGTGCCATCAGTGTGGGGCAGTCCCTCCACGAGCAGTACTTC. It specifies CAISVGQSLHEQYF. The gene calls are TRBV10-3 and TRBJ2-7; D is possibly TRBD1 (5 bases). Trimming shortened V by 4 bases and J by 5 bases, and 15 bases separated the two germline ends. The CDR3 loop spans 14 amino acids. Germline CDR1 and CDR2: ENHRY and SYGVKD.

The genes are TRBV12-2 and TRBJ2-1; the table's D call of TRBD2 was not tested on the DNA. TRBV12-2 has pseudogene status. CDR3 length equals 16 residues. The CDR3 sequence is CASRLVNLAGVNEQFF. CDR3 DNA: TGTGCAAGTCGCTTAGTAAACCTAGCGGGAGTCAATGAGCAGTTCTTC.

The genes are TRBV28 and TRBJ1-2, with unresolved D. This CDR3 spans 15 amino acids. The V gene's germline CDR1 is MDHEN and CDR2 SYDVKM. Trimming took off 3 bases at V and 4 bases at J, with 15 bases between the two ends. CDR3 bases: TGTGCCAGCAGTTTTCGTACGAACGGTATCTATGGCTACACCTTC. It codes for CASSFRTNGIYGYTF.